Shown below are 30 T cell receptor beta chains from a single sample sequenced in a study of cytomegalovirus exposure and HLA in healthy donors. The PCR employed 60 Vbeta primers together with 13 Jbeta primers. Method: immunoSEQ multiplex PCR; TCRdb's copy keeps in-frame clones and lacks some. The table records some 150,000 clones, over 75% of them present only once. Sequencing used PBMCs. The receptors derive from a man aged 25-40 years in good health and CMV-seronegative.

This clone appeared a few times. The chain combines TRBV5-1 with TRBJ1-5, with D perhaps TRBD1 (6 bases). V was clipped by 1 base and J by 7 bases, with 12 bases between them. Per the germline V gene, CDR1 is SGHRS and CDR2 is YFSETQ. The CDR3 contains 14 residues. CDR3 sequence: CASSLSGEGQPQHF. The CDR3 DNA follows: TGCGCCAGCAGCTTGTCAGGGGAGGGACAGCCCCAGCATTTT.

The count of this clone is one. V gene TRBV30 combines with J gene TRBJ1-2; the match to TRBD1 covers 7 bases. CDR3 length: 13 amino acids. Per the germline V gene, CDR1 is GTSNPN and CDR2 is SVGIG (reference sequence). J gave up 4 bases and V 5 bases, and 7 bases lay outside the gene matches. CDR3 sequence: CAWGRGQSYGYTF. DNA for the CDR3: TGTGCCTGGGGAAGGGGGCAGAGCTATGGCTACACCTTC.

This rearrangement joins TRBV6-6 to TRBJ1-5, with 7 bases matching TRBD1. V dropped 7 bases and J dropped 2; count of bases not matched to a gene: 8. This CDR3 comprises 15 residues. Germline lookup yields CDR1 MNHNY and CDR2 SVGAGI (reference sequence). The CDR3 region is CASTIRQGGNQPQHF. The CDR3 DNA follows: TGTGCCAGCACTATTCGACAGGGCGGCAATCAGCCCCAGCATTTT.

The rearrangement joins TRBV7-8 to TRBJ1-6, with 8 bases lining up with TRBD1. The CDR3 is 16 residues long. The trim removed 4 bases at V and 7 bases at J, leaving 9 bases unmatched. The V gene's germline CDR1 is SGHVS and CDR2 FQNEAQ. The CDR3 DNA reads as TGTGCCAGCAGCTCTGGGACAGGCTGGGGGAATTCACCCCTCCACTTT. It is translated as CASSSGTGWGNSPLHF.

The chain couples TRBV10-2 to TRBJ2-3; TRBD1 agrees at 9 bases. Trimming removed 6 bases from V and 2 bases from J; junction bases left unmatched: 9. The CDR3 has 16 amino acids. Germline values: CDR1 WSHSY, CDR2 SAAADI. CDR3 coding DNA: TGCGCCAGCAGGACCGGGACAGGGTATTTCACAGATACGCAGTATTTT. This gives the protein CASRTGTGYFTDTQYF.

This clone has only a few counts. The gene calls are TRBV5-6 and TRBJ1-4, with D maybe TRBD1 (6 bases). Germline CDR1 SGHDT, CDR2 YYEEEE. This CDR3 has 15 amino acids. The ends were cut back, 3 bases at V and 4 bases at J, with 13 bases in the middle. In DNA form, the CDR3 reads TGTGCCAGCAGCTCCGAACAGGGTTATAATGAAAAACTGTTTTTT. Translation gives CASSSEQGYNEKLFF.

V gene TRBV5-1 combines with J gene TRBJ2-4; D perhaps matches TRBD1 (6 bases). With 4 bases removed from V and 7 bases from J, the gap between germline ends came to 15 bases. Germline values: CDR1 SGHRS, CDR2 YFSETQ. CDR3 length equals 14 residues. CDR3 sequence (DNA): TGCGCCAGCAGCATTACCGGGACAACTAACATTCAGTACTTC. Residues: CASSITGTTNIQYF. Filled out from reference TRBV5-1 and TRBJ2-4, the complete variable domain reads KAGVTQTPRYLIKTRGQQVTLSCSPISGHRSVSWYQQTPGQGLQFLFEYFSETQRNKGNFPGRFSGRQFSNSRSEMNVSTLELGDSALYLCASSITGTTNIQYFGAGTRLSVL.

The V call is TRBV4-1, the J call TRBJ2-7, with 7 bases matching TRBD2. V shed 1 base and J 3 bases; nucleotides not matched to a gene: 9. Germline lookup yields CDR1 MGHRA and CDR2 YSYEKL. The CDR3 has 16 residues. The CDR3 DNA sequence: TGCGCCAGCAGCCAAGGGGAAACTAGCGAAAGCTACGAGCAGTACTTC. Residues: CASSQGETSESYEQYF.

Written as DNA, the CDR3 is TGTGCCACTACAACACAGCCCCATTCTGGCTACACCTTC. Translating it yields CATTTQPHSGYTF. The chain recombines TRBV10-3 with TRBJ1-2, with D unclear. Trimming removed 10 bases at V and 7 bases at J, with 19 bases between. The germline V gene has CDR1 ENHRY and CDR2 SYGVKD. The CDR3 is 13 residues long.

J is TRBJ2-1 and V is TRBV4-1; 12 nucleotides align to TRBD2. Germline trimming cut 1 base from V and 15 bases from J; bases unmatched to any gene: 13. Germline V lookup: CDR1 MGHRA, CDR2 YSYEKL. The CDR3 is made up of 16 amino acids. The chain's CDR3 is CASSQGFSLAGGPGFF. The CDR3 coding sequence is TGCGCCAGCAGCCAAGGATTTTCGCTAGCGGGAGGGCCCGGGTTCTTC.

The sample holds a few counts of this clone. The chain is built from TRBV4-1 and TRBJ1-6; D perhaps matches TRBD1 (6 bases). CDR1 and CDR2 (germline): MGHRA, YSYEKL. V was shortened by 4 bases and J by 3 bases, with 16 bases between the two germline ends. The CDR3 totals 17 residues. DNA for the CDR3: TGCGCCAGCAGCCTTTTAGACCGACAGGACTATAATTCACCCCTCCACTTT. This gives the protein CASSLLDRQDYNSPLHF.

The rearrangement uses TRBV5-1 and TRBJ1-1; the D gene is possibly TRBD1 (6 bases). CDR1 SGHRS and CDR2 YFSETQ come from the germline V gene. CDR3 length equals 14 residues. The ends were cut back, 4 bases at V and 1 base at J, with 11 bases in the middle. CDR3 DNA: TGCGCCAGCAGCCCAGCACAGGGGAACACTGAAGCTTTCTTT. It translates to CASSPAQGNTEAFF.

The chain employs TRBV27 and TRBJ2-7, with unresolved D. Germline V gene sequence: CDR1 MNHEY, CDR2 SMNVEV (reference sequence). The CDR3 is made up of 13 amino acids. V lost 2 bases and J 9 bases, leaving 14 bases between the germline ends. The CDR3 DNA follows: TGTGCCAGCAGTTTAACTCGATCCGGCGGGCAGTACTTC. It yields the protein CASSLTRSGGQYF.

The chain couples TRBV19 to TRBJ2-1; D might be TRBD2 (5 bases). Looked up from germline, CDR1 is LNHDA and CDR2 is SQIVND (reference sequence). The CDR3 contains 13 residues. Trimming cost V 3 bases and J 7 bases, with 10 bases left between them. CDR3 residues: CASSIGLGNEQFF. The CDR3 nucleotides read TGTGCCAGTAGTATCGGACTCGGGAATGAGCAGTTCTTC.

The CDR3 DNA reads TGTGCCACAACCGCCAGGCTCACAGATACGCAGTATTTT. Translating gives CATTARLTDTQYF. The V gene is TRBV19, the J gene TRBJ2-3; D is uncertain. Germline V gives CDR1 LNHDA, CDR2 SQIVND (reference sequence). The CDR3 consists of 13 residues. The germline V and J ends were trimmed by 10 bases and 2 bases, with 13 bases remaining between them.

The CDR3 sequence is CASKAVGMNTEAFF. The DNA of the CDR3 is TGCGCCAGCAAAGCGGTAGGGATGAACACTGAAGCTTTCTTT. This chain links TRBV4-1 with TRBJ1-1, with D hard to call. CDR1 and CDR2 (germline): MGHRA, YSYEKL. CDR3 length: 14 residues. The V gene lost 7 bases and the J gene lost 0 bases, with 12 bases spanning the gap.

V and J are TRBV9 and TRBJ2-7, with 15 nucleotides matching TRBD2. This CDR3 has 18 amino acids. The trim removed 3 bases at V and 2 bases at J, leaving 9 bases unmatched. Looked up from germline, CDR1 is SGDLS and CDR2 is YYNGEE. DNA for the CDR3: TGTGCCAGCAGCGATGGGACTAGCGGGAGGCCGCCCCCCTACGAGCAGTACTTC. It translates to CASSDGTSGRPPPYEQYF.

The chain carries TRBV5-1 and TRBJ2-5; 10 bases match TRBD1. The ends lost 4 bases at V and 5 bases at J; junction bases unmatched: 11. The V gene's germline CDR1 is SGHRS and CDR2 YFSETQ. There are 16 residues in the CDR3. The chain's CDR3 is CASSRSGTGAGETQYF. The CDR3 DNA reads TGCGCCAGCAGCAGGTCCGGGACAGGGGCTGGCGAGACCCAGTACTTC. Filled out from reference TRBV5-1 and TRBJ2-5, the complete variable domain reads KAGVTQTPRYLIKTRGQQVTLSCSPISGHRSVSWYQQTPGQGLQFLFEYFSETQRNKGNFPGRFSGRQFSNSRSEMNVSTLELGDSALYLCASSRSGTGAGETQYFGPGTRLLVL.

The V call is TRBV5-1, the J call TRBJ1-4, with D perhaps TRBD1 (5 bases). Trimming took off 0 bases at V and 2 bases at J, with 14 bases between the two ends. There are 17 residues in the CDR3. Germline CDR1 is SGHRS and CDR2 is YFSETQ. CDR3 DNA sequence: TGCGCCAGCAGCTTGGGGGGCATTCCAGGGACTAATGAAAAACTGTTTTTT. It translates to CASSLGGIPGTNEKLFF.

This sequence joins TRBV5-1 and TRBJ1-2; tentative D call: TRBD1 (6 bases). Germline V CDR1 and CDR2: SGHRS, YFSETQ. Between the trimmed V and J ends, which lost 0 bases and 4 bases, there was a span of 10 bases. This CDR3 is 14 amino acids long. In nucleotides, the CDR3 is TGCGCCAGCAGCTTGGACAGGGTAGGCTATGGCTACACCTTC. This gives the protein CASSLDRVGYGYTF. Combining the CDR3 with reference TRBV5-1 and TRBJ1-2 gives the whole variable domain KAGVTQTPRYLIKTRGQQVTLSCSPISGHRSVSWYQQTPGQGLQFLFEYFSETQRNKGNFPGRFSGRQFSNSRSEMNVSTLELGDSALYLCASSLDRVGYGYTFGSGTRLTVV.

This chain links TRBV6-1 with TRBJ2-7, with TRBD1 matching over 11 bases. Germline loops: CDR1 MNHNS, CDR2 SASEGT. This CDR3 spans 15 amino acids. The ends lost 7 bases at V and 1 base at J; junction bases unmatched: 6. CDR3 nucleotides: TGTGCCAGCACCAGGGACAGGGGGAGATCCTACGAGCAGTACTTC. Residues: CASTRDRGRSYEQYF.

V gene TRBV6-6 combines with J gene TRBJ2-5, with TRBD1 matching 8 bases. Per the germline V gene, CDR1 is MNHNY and CDR2 is SVGAGI (reference sequence). This CDR3 contains 13 residues. V trimming: 11 bases; J trimming: 5 bases; junction bases outside the gene matches: 10. The CDR3 here is CAAGAGGRETQYF. In DNA, the CDR3 is TGTGCCGCCGGGGCAGGGGGCAGGGAGACCCAGTACTTC.

The chain employs TRBV7-9 and TRBJ2-1; D is uncertain. The V end was cut by 5 bases, the J end by 5 bases, with 4 bases between. The CDR3 is 11 amino acids. Germline lookup yields CDR1 SEHNR and CDR2 FQNEAQ (reference sequence). The CDR3 spells CASSTNNEQFF. CDR3 coding DNA: TGTGCCAGCAGCACAAACAATGAGCAGTTCTTC.

This clone has just one count. The chain links TRBV7-8 to TRBJ2-5; 7 bases are shared with TRBD1. CDR3 length: 14 amino acids. Germline V CDR1 and CDR2: SGHVS, FQNEAQ. V was pared by 7 bases and J by 5 bases, with 10 bases of the junction left unmatched. CDR3 residues: CASTLEGAWETQYF. The CDR3 DNA reads TGTGCCAGCACCCTAGAGGGGGCCTGGGAGACCCAGTACTTC.

The chain recombines TRBV27 with TRBJ1-5; TRBD1 is a possible D gene (6 bases). Germline V CDR1 and CDR2: MNHEY, SMNVEV (reference sequence). V lost 5 bases to trimming and J lost 7 bases, with 15 bases between them. CDR3 size: 14 residues. CDR3 nucleotides: TGTGCCAGCAGTCCCACTGACAGGCCCCAGCCCCAGCATTTT. Translating gives CASSPTDRPQPQHF.

The chain links TRBV4-2 to TRBJ2-2; possibly TRBD2 for D (5 bases). Trimming cost V 0 bases and J 4 bases, with 15 bases left between them. The CDR3 runs 17 residues. Germline V gives CDR1 LGHNA, CDR2 YNFKEQ. CDR3 loop: CASSQEGFWAGTGELFF. Written as DNA, the CDR3 is TGTGCCAGCAGCCAAGAGGGTTTTTGGGCGGGCACCGGGGAGCTGTTTTTT.

This rearrangement joins TRBV6-6 to TRBJ1-5, with 7 bases matching TRBD1. V lost 5 bases, J lost 3 bases, and 4 bases stayed unmatched. This CDR3 comprises 14 residues. CDR1 and CDR2 from the germline V gene are MNHNY and SVGAGI (reference sequence). The chain's CDR3 is CASSTGQNNQPQHF. The CDR3 DNA reads as TGTGCCAGCAGTACGGGACAGAACAATCAGCCCCAGCATTTT.

V is TRBV5-1 and J is TRBJ2-7, with D maybe TRBD2 (5 bases). Between the trimmed V and J ends, which lost 4 bases and 0 bases, there was a span of 11 bases. The CDR3 has 14 residues. Germline CDR1 SGHRS, CDR2 YFSETQ. DNA for the CDR3: TGCGCCAGCAGCGCCGGGATTAACTCCTACGAGCAGTACTTC. Encoded protein: CASSAGINSYEQYF.

The chain employs TRBV18 and TRBJ1-4; TRBD1 matches 11 bases. CDR3 length: 15 amino acids. Germline V gene sequence: CDR1 KGHSH, CDR2 LQKENI. With 3 bases clipped from V and 8 bases from J, the junction kept 5 bases outside the gene matches. CDR3 in DNA: TGTGCCAGCTCACCGCCCGGGACAGGGGGGGAAAAACTGTTTTTT. It translates to CASSPPGTGGEKLFF.

The CDR3 region is CASSEIALSYNSPLHF. CDR3 DNA sequence: TGTGCCAGTAGTGAGATCGCCCTCTCCTATAATTCACCCCTCCACTTT. V is TRBV19 and J is TRBJ1-6; no clear D. From germline, CDR1 is LNHDA and CDR2 SQIVND (reference sequence). This CDR3 is built from 16 residues. V was pared by 5 bases and J by 0 bases, with 11 bases between.